This T cell receptor (beta chain) was observed in a study of blood T cells in healthy people across ages. Points from the study as a whole: Long-lived and aged donors differed, with more naive CD4+ cells and higher diversity in the long-lived.

This clonotype was recorded once. No antigen is known for it. V lost 4 bases and J lost 4; bases outside the gene matches: 4. Germline V CDR1 and CDR2: SQVTM, ANQGSEA. The CDR3 contains 13 residues. A second PCR, run for about 7 to 11 cycles, used a sample-barcoded 5' primer plus a J-beta primer mix. A tag from a template-switch adaptor with 12 random nucleotides marked each cDNA molecule. TCRdb processed the 5' RACE reads anew with MiXCR; each CDR3 protein has one entry. The sample contains under 850,000 distinct CDR3 sequences, 35% to 40% of which appear only once. RNA extraction gave at least 5 micrograms of total RNA per sample.

This chain links TRBV29-1 with TRBJ1-1; 9 bases are shared with TRBD1. Sequences were obtained from blood. The source of this sequence is a young man in good health. CDR3 loop: CSVVGQGGTEAFF. As DNA, the CDR3 is TGCAGCGTTGTGGGACAGGGCGGCACTGAAGCTTTCTTT.